Below, 7 T cell receptor beta chains from the same sample are listed, as sequenced in a study of identical twins. One entry per CDR3 protein results from TCRdb running MiXCR on the 5' RACE reads. Of under 400,000 distinct CDR3 sequences listed, around 9.7% are singletons. The material sequenced was naive T cells sorted from blood. The receptors come from a woman aged 45-59 years in good health.

The gene calls are TRBV7-2 and TRBJ2-4; D may be TRBD1 (5 bases). The V gene lost 2 bases and the J gene lost 0 bases, with 17 bases spanning the gap. Germline lookup yields CDR1 SGHTA and CDR2 FQGNSA. CDR3 length equals 18 residues. The CDR3 DNA reads TGTGCCAGCAGCTTACTCGGCAGGGCCTCCCTAGCCAAAAACATTCAGTACTTC. Translation gives CASSLLGRASLAKNIQYF.

The V call is TRBV29-1, the J call TRBJ2-1, with 8 bases that match TRBD2. J gave up 2 bases and V 6 bases, and 9 bases lay outside the gene matches. Germline CDR1 and CDR2: SQVTM and ANQGSEA. This CDR3 has 15 residues. The chain's CDR3 is CSVDSGMSPYNEQFF. The CDR3 bases are TGCAGCGTCGATAGCGGGATGAGCCCCTACAATGAGCAGTTCTTC.

The rearrangement links TRBV7-9 to TRBJ2-1, with 8 bases that match TRBD2. CDR1 and CDR2 (germline): SEHNR, FQNEAQ (reference sequence). With V trimmed by 1 base and J by 8 bases, 7 bases remained unmatched. CDR3 length: 15 amino acids. This CDR3 reads CASSLGRGLVDEQFF. The CDR3 DNA reads as TGTGCCAGCAGCTTAGGTAGGGGACTAGTCGATGAGCAGTTCTTC.

The table lists this clonotype with a few counts. The rearrangement links TRBV12-3 or TRBV12-4 to TRBJ2-3; 14 nucleotides match TRBD2. The CDR3 extends over 16 amino acids. Trimming took 7 bases from V and 3 from J; bases not matched to a gene: 6. This CDR3 is CASTLGLAGGTDTQYF. In DNA form, the CDR3 reads TGTGCCAGCACCCTCGGACTAGCGGGAGGAACAGATACGCAGTATTTT.

The J gene is TRBJ2-3, the V gene TRBV7-9; D is uncertain. The CDR3 spans 13 residues. With 4 bases removed from V and 5 bases from J, the gap between germline ends came to 10 bases. Germline V gene lookup returns CDR1 SEHNR and CDR2 FQNEAQ (reference sequence). The CDR3 DNA is TGTGCCAGCAGCTCGCCGATGCAAGATACGCAGTATTTT. It codes for CASSSPMQDTQYF.

This clonotype was counted many times. The rearrangement uses TRBV7-9 and TRBJ2-1; no clear D. The V gene lost 0 bases and the J gene lost 9 bases, with 0 bases spanning the gap. This CDR3 spans 10 amino acids. CDR1 SEHNR and CDR2 FQNEAQ come from the germline V gene (reference sequence). The CDR3 nucleotides read TGTGCCAGCAGCTTAGCTGAGCAGTTCTTC. Its translation: CASSLAEQFF.

Here the CDR3 DNA reads TGTGCCAGCCGGGACTTATCCTACAATGAGCAGTTCTTC. It specifies CASRDLSYNEQFF. This rearrangement joins TRBV6-2 or TRBV6-3 to TRBJ2-1; TRBD2 might be the D (6 bases). The CDR3 runs to 13 residues. V was trimmed by 8 bases and J by 1 base, leaving 9 bases between them. Germline CDR1 is MNHEY and CDR2 is SVGEGT.